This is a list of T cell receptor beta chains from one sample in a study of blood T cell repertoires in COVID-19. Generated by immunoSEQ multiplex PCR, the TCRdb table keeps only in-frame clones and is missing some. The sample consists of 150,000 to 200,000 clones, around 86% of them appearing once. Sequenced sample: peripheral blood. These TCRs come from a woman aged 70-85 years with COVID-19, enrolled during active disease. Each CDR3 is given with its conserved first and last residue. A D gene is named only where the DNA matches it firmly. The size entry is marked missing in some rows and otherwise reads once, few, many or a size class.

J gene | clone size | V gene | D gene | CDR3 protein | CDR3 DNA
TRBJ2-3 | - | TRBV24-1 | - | CATSEANAESDTQYF | TGTGCCACCAGTGAGGCGAATGCGGAATCAGATACGCAGTATTTT
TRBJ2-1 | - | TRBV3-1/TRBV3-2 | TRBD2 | CASGLAGGLDEQFF | TGTGCCAGCGGACTAGCGGGAGGGCTGGATGAGCAGTTCTTC
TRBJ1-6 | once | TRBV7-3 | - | CASSSSRSEGYNSPLHF | TGTGCCAGCAGCTCGTCCAGATCGGAGGGTTATAATTCACCCCTCCACTTT
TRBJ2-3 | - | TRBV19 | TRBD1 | CASSPTGSTDTQYF | TGTGCCAGTAGCCCGACAGGGAGCACAGATACGCAGTATTTT
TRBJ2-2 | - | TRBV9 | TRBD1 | CASSVAGTDLAGELFF | TGTGCCAGCAGCGTAGCCGGGACAGATCTGGCCGGGGAGCTGTTTTTT
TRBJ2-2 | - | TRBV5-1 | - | CASSLAGISTGELFF | TGCGCCAGCAGCTTGGCGGGGATTAGCACCGGGGAGCTGTTTTTT
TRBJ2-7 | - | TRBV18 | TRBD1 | CASGTKGASDEQYF | TGTGCCAGCGGTACCAAGGGGGCATCGGACGAGCAGTACTTC
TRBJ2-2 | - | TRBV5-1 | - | CASSFSGLAGELFF | TGCGCCAGCAGCTTTTCGGGTCTGGCCGGGGAGCTGTTTTTT
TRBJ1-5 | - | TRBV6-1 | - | CASSELQGQPQHF | TGTGCCAGCAGTGAACTCCAGGGGCAGCCCCAGCATTTT
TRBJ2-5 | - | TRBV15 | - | CATSRGGWETQYF | TGTGCCACCAGCAGGGGGGGTTGGGAGACCCAGTACTTC
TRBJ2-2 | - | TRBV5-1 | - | CASSNLGDTGELFF | TGCGCCAGCAGCAACCTCGGGGACACCGGGGAGCTGTTTTTT
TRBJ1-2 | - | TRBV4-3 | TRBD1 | CASSQEEGQGNGYTF | TGCGCCAGCAGCCAAGAGGAAGGACAGGGGAATGGCTACACCTTC
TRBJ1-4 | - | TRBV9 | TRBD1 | CASSAGQVDEKLFF | TGTGCCAGCAGCGCTGGACAGGTAGATGAAAAACTGTTTTTT
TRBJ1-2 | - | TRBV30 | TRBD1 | CAWTTGGDYGYTF | TGTGCCTGGACGACAGGGGGCGACTATGGCTACACCTTC
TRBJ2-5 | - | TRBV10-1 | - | CASARTPQETQYF | TGCGCCAGCGCCAGGACACCTCAAGAGACCCAGTACTTC
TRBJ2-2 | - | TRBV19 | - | CASRQRGGTGELFF | TGTGCCAGTAGGCAGAGGGGGGGGACCGGGGAGCTGTTTTTT
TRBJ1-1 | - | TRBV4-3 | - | CASSHLGSLNTEAFF | TGCGCCAGCAGCCACTTGGGCAGCTTGAACACTGAAGCTTTCTTT
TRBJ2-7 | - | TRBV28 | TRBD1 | CASTPDSRQGRSSYEQYF | TGTGCCAGCACCCCCGACTCCCGACAGGGGAGAAGCTCCTACGAGCAGTACTTC
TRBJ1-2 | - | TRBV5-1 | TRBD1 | CASSLEGQAATTF | TGCGCCAGCAGCTTGGAGGGACAGGCAGCAACCACCTTC
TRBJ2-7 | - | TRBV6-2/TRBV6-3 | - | CASSFTGLSYEQYF | TGTGCCAGCAGTTTCACAGGGCTCTCCTACGAGCAGTACTTC
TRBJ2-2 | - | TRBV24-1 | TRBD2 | CATSGGAGARTGELFF | TGTGCCACCAGTGGAGGGGCGGGAGCTCGGACCGGGGAGCTGTTTTTT
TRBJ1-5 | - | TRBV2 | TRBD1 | CASTNTGGSQPQHF | TGTGCCAGCACTAACACAGGGGGCAGTCAGCCCCAGCATTTT
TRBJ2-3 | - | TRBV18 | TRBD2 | CASSLLAGAADTQYF | TGTGCCAGCTCACTTCTAGCGGGAGCGGCAGATACGCAGTATTTT
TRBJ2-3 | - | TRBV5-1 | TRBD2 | CASSFVGGNTDTQYF | TGCGCCAGCAGCTTTGTGGGAGGGAACACAGATACGCAGTATTTT
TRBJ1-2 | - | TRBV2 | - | CASSMGLLGDGYTF | TGTGCCAGCAGTATGGGACTCCTAGGGGATGGCTACACCTTC
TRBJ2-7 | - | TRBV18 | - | CASSPPWHNEQYF | TGTGCCAGCTCACCACCGTGGCATAACGAGCAGTACTTC
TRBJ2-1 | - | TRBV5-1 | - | CASSTLPRGPYNEQFF | TGCGCCAGCAGCACCCTCCCGCGCGGTCCCTACAATGAGCAGTTCTTC
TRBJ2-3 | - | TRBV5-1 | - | CASSTLGGFTDTQYF | TGCGCCAGCAGCACCCTTGGCGGGTTCACAGATACGCAGTATTTT